This T cell receptor beta chain was found in a study of OX40 agonist ivuxolimab in advanced cancers. V lost 1 base to trimming and J lost 5 bases; unmatched junction nucleotides: 8. This CDR3 contains 16 residues. Germline CDR1 and CDR2: SGHDN and FVKESK. Study conclusions and caveats: There were, on average, more expanded clones in CD8+ T cells than in CD4+. Clones of CD4+ and CD8+ blood T cells grew by week 6 at doses of 0.1 to 3.0 mg/kg.

Peripheral blood came from all dose cohorts at three timepoints. Sequencing used immunoSEQ multiplex PCR; TCRdb keeps in-frame clones, though not all of them. Of roughly 48,000 clones listed, 60% to 85% are singletons. In regard to this clone: What it recognizes is unknown.

The source was CD4+ or CD8+ T cells sorted from blood, collected in a trial of the OX40 agonist ivuxolimab. The gene calls are TRBV14 and TRBJ2-1, with 7 bases identical to TRBD2. This TCR came from an adult with an advanced solid tumor such as melanoma, head and neck, liver or kidney cancer. CDR3 sequence (DNA): TGTGCCAGCAGCCAAGCAAGGGGACTAAGAAACAATGAGCAGTTCTTC. Amino acid sequence: CASSQARGLRNNEQFF.